This TCR beta chain was obtained from a study of OX40 agonist ivuxolimab in advanced cancers. Produced via immunoSEQ multiplex PCR; TCRdb's table is partial and in-frame only. The sample holds some 40,000 clones, about 89% seen once. Germline V gene data show CDR1 as SGHRS and CDR2 as YFSETQ. V lost 5 bases and J lost 6, with 9 bases in between. The CDR3 is 12 residues long. The chain links TRBV5-1 to TRBJ1-5, with D uncertain. This TCR was sampled from an adult with an advanced solid tumor such as melanoma, head and neck, liver or kidney cancer. Here the sequenced sample was CD4+ or CD8+ T cells sorted from blood, taken in a trial of the OX40 agonist ivuxolimab. CDR3 protein: CASSGGSQPQHF. CDR3 bases: TGCGCCAGCAGTGGAGGGAGTCAGCCCCAGCATTTT.